This TCR beta chain was obtained from a study of shared clonotypes between healthy human individuals. Study context: Participating donors consisted of two women and a few men aged 18 to 49. Findings and caveats of the study: Generation probability values for non-shared clonotypes were lower than those for clonotypes shared by all four donors.

Worth noting for this clone: The antigen remains undetermined.

Deep-level settings were used for running the assay. Method: immunoSEQ multiplex PCR; TCRdb's copy keeps in-frame clones and lacks some. This table holds about 960,000 clones, 76% found once. Trimming removed 4 bases from V and 0 bases from J, with 13 bases in between. The CDR3 contains 16 residues. Germline CDR1 MGHRA, CDR2 YSYEKL. V usage is TRBV4-1 and J usage is TRBJ1-5; D gene ambiguous. The clonotype originates from a man aged 18 to 30 in good health. The sequenced sample was memory CD4+ T cells sorted from blood. Subset noted: CD45RA-negative fraction. In DNA form, the CDR3 reads TGCGCCAGCAGCCGCATCCTGGACGGTAGCAATCAGCCCCAGCATTTT. Residues: CASSRILDGSNQPQHF.